These T cell receptor beta chains were read from a single sample in a study of blood T cell repertoires in COVID-19. TCRdb's copy holds only in-frame clones and misses some; the assay was immunoSEQ multiplex PCR. This table holds over 95,000 clones, roughly 84% found once. Specimen: peripheral blood. All receptors derive from a man aged 35 to 55 with acute or convalescent COVID-19. Both conserved end residues are trimmed from each CDR3. Size tells how often a clone was seen (once, few, many) or the class of an expanded clone, and some rows leave it out.

j_call clone_size v_call cdr3_aa
TRBJ2-7 - TRBV4-2 ASSQERGLAGAYEQY
TRBJ1-1 - TRBV29-1 SVEVVRNTEAF
TRBJ2-5 - TRBV27 ASGSSLGQGIRTQY
TRBJ1-2 - TRBV27 ASSPASRQGLITDGYT
TRBJ2-7 - TRBV4-1 ASSQMGQSYEQY
TRBJ2-7 few TRBV7-9 ASSALDRTYEQY
TRBJ2-1 - TRBV27 ASSLSNGGTGWYNEQF
TRBJ1-1 - TRBV7-9 ASSFSLMNTEAF
TRBJ2-1 once TRBV5-1 ASSFSGSDEQF
TRBJ1-2 few TRBV24-1 ATSEGTGGLGYT
TRBJ2-1 - TRBV5-1 ASSLAVPGSSYNEQF
TRBJ2-1 - TRBV2 ASRLAHEQF
TRBJ2-7 - TRBV6-2/TRBV6-3 ASSSFLTGAEQY
TRBJ1-3 - TRBV15 ATRVSGLGNTIY
TRBJ2-7 - TRBV4-3 ASSQVPSGGYEQY
TRBJ2-3 - TRBV15 ATAGFEGDTQY
TRBJ2-1 - TRBV6-5 ASMISQEQF
TRBJ2-1 - TRBV4-3 ASSQDVSDGYNEQF
TRBJ2-3 - TRBV25-1 ASSEGLALSTDTQY
TRBJ1-1 - TRBV7-2 ASSFTPGQGSDTEAF
TRBJ2-7 - TRBV9 ASSVGGLDRDYEQY
TRBJ1-1 - TRBV6-5 ASRPTGSEAF
TRBJ1-1 - TRBV3-1/TRBV3-2 ASSPLTGPNTEAF